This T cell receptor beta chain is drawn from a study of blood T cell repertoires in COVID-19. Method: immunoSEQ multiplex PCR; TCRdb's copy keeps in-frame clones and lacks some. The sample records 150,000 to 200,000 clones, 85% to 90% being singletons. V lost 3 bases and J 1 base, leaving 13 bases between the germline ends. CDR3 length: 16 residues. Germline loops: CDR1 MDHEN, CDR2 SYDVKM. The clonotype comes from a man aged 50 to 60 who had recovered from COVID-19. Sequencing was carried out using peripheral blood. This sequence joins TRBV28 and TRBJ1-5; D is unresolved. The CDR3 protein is CASSFPGGQSNQPQHF. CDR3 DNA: TGTGCCAGCAGTTTCCCGGGAGGGCAAAGCAATCAGCCCCAGCATTTT.